This T cell receptor beta chain was observed in a study of CD8 T cells in ankylosing spondylitis. This CDR3 region has 14 residues. Per germline, CDR1 SGHDN and CDR2 FVKESK. V was pared by 1 base and J by 5 bases, with 11 bases between. The table lists this clonotype with a few counts. Its antigen is undetermined. TCRdb re-analysed the 5' RACE reads in MiXCR, keeping a single row per CDR3 protein. The sample yields hundreds of thousands of distinct CDR3 sequences, roughly 22% seen once. General study points: Reports of some motif variants in reactive arthritis synovial fluid and blood predate this one. Blood from ankylosing spondylitis patients appeared to carry a characteristic eight-variant TCR beta motif.

The V gene is TRBV14, the J gene TRBJ2-5; D unclear. The sample taken for sequencing was blood, either unsorted or a sorted T cell fraction (not recorded which). This TCR derives from a male donor with ankylosing spondylitis or in good health (not recorded which). DNA for the CDR3: TGTGCCAGCAGCCAAGGTAGAGGAATGGAGACCCAGTACTTC. This encodes CASSQGRGMETQYF.